The 3 T cell receptor beta chains reported below all come from one sample, sequenced in a study of T-cell reconstitution after alpha-beta-depleted transplantation in children. Researchers prepared the TCRbeta library using unique molecular identifiers, the study reports. TCRdb itself ran the PCR reads through MiXCR, one entry per CDR3 protein. The table lists a few hundred thousand distinct CDR3 sequences, roughly 13% of them singletons. The specimen comprised PBMCs, mostly from graft donor cells, sampled 360 days after TCRalphabeta/CD19-depleted stem cell transplant. All receptors derive from a male patient aged 5 to 17 who had a stem cell transplant for acute myeloid leukemia, so the T cells may come from the graft donor.

This clonotype was seen a few times. The CDR3 bases are TGTGCCAGCAGTTTATCTGGCCCCGGGGAGCTGTTTTTT. Amino acids: CASSLSGPGELFF. V and J are TRBV28 and TRBJ2-2; D gene unclear. The CDR3 loop spans 13 amino acids. Germline lookup yields CDR1 MDHEN and CDR2 SYDVKM. The V and J ends lost 1 base and 6 bases respectively, with 6 bases between them.

The chain combines TRBV27 with TRBJ1-5; D remains ambiguous. V was shortened by 2 bases and J by 2 bases, with 10 bases between the two germline ends. Germline V gives CDR1 MNHEY, CDR2 SMNVEV (reference sequence). CDR3 length: 15 amino acids. As DNA, the CDR3 is TGTGCCAGCAGTTTAGAGCCGGATGGCAATCAGCCCCAGCATTTT. It translates to CASSLEPDGNQPQHF.

This chain uses TRBV6-2 or TRBV6-3 with TRBJ1-6; tentatively, D is TRBD1 (5 bases). V lost 2 bases, J lost 0 bases, and 8 bases lay in between. This CDR3 has 16 amino acids. Germline V CDR1 and CDR2: MNHEY, SVGEGT. The CDR3: CASSYRQLSYNSPLHF. CDR3 coding DNA: TGTGCCAGCAGTTACCGACAGCTCTCCTATAATTCACCCCTCCACTTT.